This T cell receptor (beta chain) was sequenced in a study of blood T cell repertoires in COVID-19. Study at large: Donors in the United States, Italy and Spain gave samples during acute or convalescent COVID-19. Sample material is recorded as cDNA or gDNA derived from T cells, B-cell-depleted T cells, or PBMCs.

Measured with immunoSEQ multiplex PCR; TCRdb has only the in-frame clones, and not every one. This sample yields 95,000 to 150,000 clones, of which roughly 77% are seen a single time; 15% to 20% belongs to the top ten. Germline V gives CDR1 SGHTA, CDR2 FQGNSA. Between the trimmed V and J ends, which lost 4 bases and 4 bases, there was a span of 7 bases. The CDR3 is made up of 12 amino acids. The TCR was taken from a man between 60 and 70 years old with active or convalescent COVID-19. The chain recombines TRBV7-2 with TRBJ2-5, with D perhaps TRBD1 (6 bases). Specimen: peripheral blood. In DNA form, the CDR3 reads TGTGCCAGCAGCTGGGGGCCAGAGACCCAGTACTTC. Amino acid sequence: CASSWGPETQYF. Using reference TRBV7-2 and TRBJ2-5 for the parts outside the CDR3, the full variable domain is GAGVSQSPSNKVTEKGKDVELRCDPISGHTALYWYRQSLGQGLEFLIYFQGNSAPDKSGLPSDRFSAERTGGSVSTLTIQRTQQEDSAVYLCASSWGPETQYFGPGTRLLVL.